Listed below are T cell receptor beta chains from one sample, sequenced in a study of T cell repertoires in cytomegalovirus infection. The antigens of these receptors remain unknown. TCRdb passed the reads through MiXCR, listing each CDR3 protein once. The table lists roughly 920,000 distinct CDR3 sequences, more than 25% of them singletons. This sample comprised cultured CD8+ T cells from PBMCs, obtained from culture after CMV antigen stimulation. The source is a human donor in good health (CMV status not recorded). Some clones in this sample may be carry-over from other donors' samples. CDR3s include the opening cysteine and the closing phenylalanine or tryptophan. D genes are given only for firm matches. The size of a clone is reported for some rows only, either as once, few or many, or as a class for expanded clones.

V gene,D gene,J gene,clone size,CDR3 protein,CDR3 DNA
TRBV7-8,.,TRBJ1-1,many,CASSLGVGEGTEAFF,TGTGCCAGCAGCTTAGGCGTAGGGGAGGGGACTGAAGCTTTCTTT
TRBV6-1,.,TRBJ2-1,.,CASNVAPISYNEQFF,TGTGCCAGCAATGTAGCCCCAATCTCCTACAATGAGCAGTTCTTC
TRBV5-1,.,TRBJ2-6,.,CASKLITLTSEANVLTF,TGCGCCAGCAAATTAATAACTCTTACCTCTGAGGCCAACGTCCTGACTTTC
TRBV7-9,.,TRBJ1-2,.,CASRQYQDTYGYTF,TGTGCCAGCAGACAGTACCAGGACACCTATGGCTACACCTTC
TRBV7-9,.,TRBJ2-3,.,CASSLVGGAFTDTQYF,TGTGCCAGCAGCTTAGTTGGGGGGGCCTTCACAGATACGCAGTATTTT
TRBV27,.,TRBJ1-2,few,CASSHRDPVIYGYTF,TGTGCCAGCAGTCACCGGGACCCCGTTATTTATGGCTACACCTTC
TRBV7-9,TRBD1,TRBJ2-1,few,CASRGTGQNNEQFF,TGTGCCAGCAGAGGGACAGGGCAAAACAATGAGCAGTTCTTC
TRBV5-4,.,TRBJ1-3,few,CASSKGTSGNTIYF,TGTGCCAGCAGCAAGGGCACCTCTGGAAACACCATATATTTT
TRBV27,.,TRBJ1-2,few,CASSLSRGRGLSEDGYTF,TGTGCCAGCAGTTTATCGCGGGGGAGGGGTTTGTCCGAGGATGGCTACACCTTC
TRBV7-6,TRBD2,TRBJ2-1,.,CASSVGLAGNYNEQFF,TGTGCCAGCAGCGTCGGACTAGCGGGGAATTACAATGAGCAGTTCTTC
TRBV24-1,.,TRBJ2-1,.,CATSDGGTVNEQFF,TGTGCCACCAGTGACGGGGGGACAGTCAATGAGCAGTTCTTC
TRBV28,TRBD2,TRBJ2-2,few,CASSSLAGGGELFF,TGTGCCAGCAGTTCTCTAGCGGGGGGCGGGGAGCTGTTTTTT
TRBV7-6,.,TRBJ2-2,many,CASSLAQGSGELFF,TGTGCCAGCAGCTTAGCTCAGGGCTCCGGGGAGCTGTTTTTT
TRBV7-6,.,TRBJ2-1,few,CASSSSYLGNEQFF,TGTGCCAGCAGCTCCTCTTACCTAGGTAATGAGCAGTTCTTC
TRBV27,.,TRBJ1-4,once,CASSSPGPNEKLFF,TGTGCCAGCAGTTCCCCCGGGCCTAATGAAAAACTGTTTTTT
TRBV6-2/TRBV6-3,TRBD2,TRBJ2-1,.,CASRSGGGNEQFF,TGTGCCAGTAGGAGCGGGGGGGGGAATGAGCAGTTCTTC
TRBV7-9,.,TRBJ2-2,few,CASSSTPGDTTGELFF,TGTGCCAGCAGCTCCACCCCAGGGGATACCACCGGGGAGCTGTTTTTT
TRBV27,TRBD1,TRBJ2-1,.,CASSSPTGRSEQFF,TGTGCCAGCAGCTCCCCGACAGGGAGAAGTGAGCAGTTCTTC
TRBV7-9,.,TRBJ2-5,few,CASSSWPRGSETQYF,TGTGCCAGCAGCTCGTGGCCCAGAGGCTCAGAGACCCAGTACTTC
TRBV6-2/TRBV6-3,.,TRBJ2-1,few,CASSYRLGYNEQFF,TGTGCCAGCAGTTACAGACTAGGCTACAATGAGCAGTTCTTC
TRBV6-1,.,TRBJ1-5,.,CASFYWGGQGNQPQHF,TGTGCCAGCTTTTATTGGGGGGGCCAAGGGAACCAGCCCCAGCATTTT
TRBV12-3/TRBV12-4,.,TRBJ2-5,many,CASSLALGGETQYF,TGTGCCAGCAGTTTGGCCCTAGGAGGAGAGACCCAGTACTTC
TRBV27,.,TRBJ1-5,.,CASSARPGVGNQPQHF,TGTGCCAGCAGTGCCCGCCCAGGGGTGGGCAATCAGCCCCAGCATTTT
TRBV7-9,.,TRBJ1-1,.,CASSLDKGAFF,TGTGCCAGCAGCTTAGATAAAGGAGCTTTCTTT
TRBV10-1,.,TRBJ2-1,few,CASWDVYNEQFF,TGCGCCAGTTGGGACGTCTACAATGAGCAGTTCTTC
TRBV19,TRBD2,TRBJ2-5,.,CASSINWLAGFQETQYF,TGTGCCAGTAGTATAAATTGGCTAGCGGGGTTTCAAGAGACCCAGTACTTC
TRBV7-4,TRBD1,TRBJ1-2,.,CASYSTGANYGYTF,TGTGCCAGCTACTCAACAGGGGCTAACTATGGCTACACCTTC
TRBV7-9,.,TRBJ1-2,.,CALPQGNYGYTF,TGTGCCCTCCCGCAGGGGAACTATGGCTACACCTTC
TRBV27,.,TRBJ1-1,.,CASSPLGGRTEAFF,TGTGCCAGCAGTCCCCTGGGGGGTCGGACTGAAGCTTTCTTT
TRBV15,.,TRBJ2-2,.,CATSPRDRELFF,TGTGCCACCAGCCCCCGGGACCGGGAGCTGTTTTTT
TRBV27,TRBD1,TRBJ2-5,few,CASSSDRDIGTQYF,TGTGCCAGCAGTTCAGACAGGGACATAGGGACCCAGTACTTC
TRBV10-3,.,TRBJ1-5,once,CAISDINQPQHF,TGTGCCATCAGTGATATAAATCAGCCCCAGCATTTT
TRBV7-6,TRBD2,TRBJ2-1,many,CASSSSGTNAYNEQFF,TGTGCCAGCAGCTCCTCCGGGACTAACGCCTACAATGAGCAGTTCTTC
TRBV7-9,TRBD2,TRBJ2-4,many,CASSPIGTSAKNIQYF,TGTGCCAGCAGCCCTATCGGGACTAGCGCCAAAAACATTCAGTACTTC
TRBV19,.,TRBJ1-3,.,CASSMVRLWDTIYF,TGTGCCAGTAGTATGGTCAGGTTGTGGGACACCATATATTTT
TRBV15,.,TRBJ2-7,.,CATSSTRTPYEQYF,TGTGCCACCAGCAGTACCAGGACACCCTACGAGCAGTACTTC
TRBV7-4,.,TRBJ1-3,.,CANSLPMVPGNTIYF,TGTGCCAACAGCTTACCGATGGTACCTGGAAACACCATATATTTT
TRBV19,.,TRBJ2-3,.,CASSPEIGQNTDTQYF,TGTGCCAGTAGTCCGGAGATAGGGCAGAACACAGATACGCAGTATTTT
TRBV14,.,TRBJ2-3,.,CASRPRYTDTQYF,TGTGCCAGCAGACCCCGATACACAGATACGCAGTATTTT
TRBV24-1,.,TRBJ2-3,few,CATRGPASTDTQYF,TGTGCCACCAGAGGACCAGCGAGCACAGATACGCAGTATTTT
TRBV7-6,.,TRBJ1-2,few,CASSLKKGGGLYTF,TGTGCCAGCAGCTTGAAGAAGGGCGGGGGGCTCTACACCTTC
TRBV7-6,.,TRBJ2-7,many,CASSLAPPRMDLYEQYF,TGTGCCAGCAGCTTAGCGCCCCCCCGGATGGACCTCTACGAGCAGTACTTC
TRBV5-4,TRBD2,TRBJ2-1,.,CVSSLELAGGSEQFF,TGTGTCAGCAGCTTGGAACTAGCGGGGGGGAGTGAGCAGTTCTTC
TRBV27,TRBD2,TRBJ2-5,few,CASPAGPCARGGRETQYF,TGTGCCAGCCCTGCCGGGCCTTGCGCGCGGGGGGGACGGGAGACCCAGTACTTC
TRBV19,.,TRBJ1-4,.,CASSLSGLTMYEKLFF,TGTGCCAGTAGTCTGTCGGGACTGACGATGTATGAAAAACTGTTTTTT
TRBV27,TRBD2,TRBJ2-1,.,CASSYLGTSSYNEQFF,TGTGCCAGCAGTTATTTAGGGACTAGCTCCTACAATGAGCAGTTCTTC
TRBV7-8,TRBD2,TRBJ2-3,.,CASSFSYSSSGTPEDTQYF,TGTGCCAGCAGCTTCTCCTATTCGTCTAGCGGGACTCCCGAAGATACGCAGTATTTT
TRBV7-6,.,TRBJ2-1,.,CASSHPEAPYNEQFF,TGTGCCAGCAGCCACCCAGAGGCCCCTTACAATGAGCAGTTCTTC
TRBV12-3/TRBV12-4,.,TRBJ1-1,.,CASSLGVGAFF,TGTGCCAGCAGTTTGGGGGTGGGAGCTTTCTTT
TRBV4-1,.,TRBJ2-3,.,CASSREHGSPDTQYF,TGCGCCAGCAGCCGGGAGCACGGATCACCAGATACGCAGTATTTT
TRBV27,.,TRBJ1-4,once,CASSFGVETEKLFF,TGTGCCAGCAGTTTTGGAGTGGAGACTGAAAAACTGTTTTTT
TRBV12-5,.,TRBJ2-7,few,CASGYRYRDEQYF,TGTGCTAGTGGTTACCGGTACAGGGACGAGCAGTACTTC
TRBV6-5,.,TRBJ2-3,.,CASSYLGPLLTDTQYF,TGTGCCAGCAGTTACCTGGGACCGCTACTTACAGATACGCAGTATTTT